What follows are 19 T cell receptor beta chains derived from one specimen sequenced in a study of blood T cell repertoires in COVID-19. Sequencing used immunoSEQ multiplex PCR; TCRdb keeps in-frame clones, though not all of them. The table has more than 300,000 clones, roughly 89% seen once; the top ten hold more than 9%. What was sequenced was PBMCs or T cells enriched from blood (not recorded which). Receptor source: a woman in her thirties who had recovered from COVID-19.

V and J are TRBV5-6 and TRBJ2-2, with TRBD2 matching over 12 bases. The V gene end was trimmed by 3 bases and the J gene end by 3 bases; junction bases not matched to a gene: 3. This CDR3 is built from 16 residues. Germline loops: CDR1 SGHDT, CDR2 YYEEEE. CDR3 sequence (DNA): TGTGCCAGCAGCTATGGACTAGCGGGATACACCGGGGAGCTGTTTTTT. It codes for CASSYGLAGYTGELFF.

This chain connects TRBV29-1 to TRBJ1-1, with a possible D match to TRBD1 (5 bases). Germline CDR1 reads SQVTM; CDR2 reads ANQGSEA. The CDR3 has 14 residues. Trimming shortened V by 7 bases and J by 5 bases, and 20 bases separated the two germline ends. CDR3 residues: CSAPVGALATEAFF. For the CDR3, the DNA is TGCAGCGCCCCCGTCGGGGCTCTAGCGACTGAAGCTTTCTTT.

This clone showed up just a few times. V usage is TRBV21-1 and J usage is TRBJ1-5; the D call of TRBD1 is as the table states it, not checked on the DNA. TRBV21-1 is a listed pseudogene. CDR3 length: 17 residues. DNA of the CDR3: TGTGCCAGCACGAGCCTGGACCGCTGGGGCGGCAATCAGCCCCAGCATTTT. It codes for CASTSLDRWGGNQPQHF.

This clone was detected only once. J is TRBJ1-5 and V is TRBV5-8; TRBD1 might be the D (5 bases). Germline assignment: CDR1 SGHTS and CDR2 YDEGEE. V was pared by 3 bases and J by 3 bases, with 16 bases between. CDR3 length equals 16 residues. The CDR3 sequence is CASSSLLGGVNQPQHF. In DNA form, the CDR3 reads TGTGCCAGCAGCTCGTTGCTGGGGGGTGTCAATCAGCCCCAGCATTTT.

The chain couples TRBV5-1 to TRBJ2-7; 7 bases line up with TRBD1. Unmatched junction bases numbered 6, after V lost 0 bases and J lost 3 bases. The CDR3 sequence is 15 residues long. CDR1 and CDR2 (germline): SGHRS, YFSETQ. The CDR3 protein is CASSLAGGRFYEQYF. The CDR3, as DNA: TGCGCCAGCAGCTTGGCAGGGGGTCGCTTCTACGAGCAGTACTTC.

The CDR3 coding sequence is TGCAGTGCTACTTATAGTGGCGAGCAGTACTTC. Protein product: CSATYSGEQYF. The chain has TRBV20-1 and TRBJ2-7, with unresolved D. Trimming pared 4 bases from V and 6 bases from J, leaving 10 bases between. The CDR3 is made up of 11 amino acids. Germline assignment: CDR1 DFQATT and CDR2 SNEGSKA (reference sequence).

The chain uses TRBV6-5 and TRBJ2-3; D remains unclear. The CDR3 runs to 15 residues. V lost 2 bases, J lost 5 bases, and 14 bases lay in between. The germline CDR1 and CDR2 sequences are MNHEY and SVGAGI. CDR3 coding DNA: TGTGCCAGCAGTTACCCGGGTCCCACACAAGATACGCAGTATTTT. It yields the protein CASSYPGPTQDTQYF.

V usage is TRBV10-3 and J usage is TRBJ1-1; no definite D call. The CDR3 is 15 residues long. Trimming shortened V by 5 bases and J by 5 bases, and 18 bases separated the two germline ends. CDR1 ENHRY and CDR2 SYGVKD come from the germline V gene. The CDR3 region has the DNA TGTGCCATCAGTTCACGGAGGCCGGATGGGACTGAAGCTTTCTTT. It translates to CAISSRRPDGTEAFF.

This clone was recorded once. Here the CDR3 DNA reads TGTGCCAGCAGCACCCCCGGGGGGAGCAATCAGCCCCAGCATTTT. As protein: CASSTPGGSNQPQHF. This chain uses TRBV28 with TRBJ1-5, with TRBD1 as a possible D gene (5 bases). V lost 6 bases and J 1 base, leaving 13 bases between the germline ends. Germline CDR1 MDHEN, CDR2 SYDVKM. There are 15 residues in the CDR3.

CDR3: CASSLVSGEGELFF. DNA of the CDR3: TGTGCCAGCAGCTTGGTTTCAGGGGAAGGGGAGCTGTTTTTT. The chain carries TRBV5-6 and TRBJ2-2; D is perhaps TRBD1 (6 bases). V lost 0 bases and J 8 bases, leaving 11 bases between the germline ends. The CDR3 covers 14 residues. Germline V lookup: CDR1 SGHDT, CDR2 YYEEEE.

The chain employs TRBV14 and TRBJ2-2; maybe TRBD2 (5 bases). Germline V gene lookup returns CDR1 SGHDN and CDR2 FVKESK. The CDR3 extends over 15 amino acids. With 7 bases removed from V and 1 base from J, the gap between germline ends came to 13 bases. The CDR3 coding sequence is TGTGCCAGCAAGGGAGTGCCGGGGAACACCGGGGAGCTGTTTTTT. Translation: CASKGVPGNTGELFF.

V gene TRBV28 combines with J gene TRBJ1-1; D not certain. The germline gives CDR1 MDHEN, CDR2 SYDVKM. V lost 2 bases and J lost 5, with 15 bases in between. CDR3 size: 15 residues. This CDR3 reads CASSLGPRVVTEAFF. The DNA of the CDR3 is TGTGCCAGCAGTTTAGGCCCGAGGGTGGTAACTGAAGCTTTCTTT.

The genes are TRBV11-2 and TRBJ2-7, with D tentatively TRBD2 (7 bases). CDR3 length: 15 amino acids. Germline assignment: CDR1 SGHAT and CDR2 FQNNGV. V gave up 5 bases and J gave up 5 bases, with 19 bases separating them. For the CDR3, the DNA is TGTGCCAGCAGCCCCATTATGGGGGGGGCAAACGAGCAGTACTTC. Amino acids: CASSPIMGGANEQYF. The complete variable domain, with remaining parts taken from reference TRBV11-2 and TRBJ2-7, reads EAGVAQSPRYKIIEKRQSVAFWCNPISGHATLYWYQQILGQGPKLLIQFQNNGVVDDSQLPKDRFSAERLKGVDSTLKIQPAKLEDSAVYLCASSPIMGGANEQYFGPGTRLTVT.

The chain carries TRBV9 and TRBJ2-2; 9 bases map to TRBD1. With V trimmed by 3 bases and J by 6 bases, 6 bases remained unmatched. This CDR3 is 15 amino acids long. From germline, CDR1 is SGDLS and CDR2 YYNGEE. CDR3 bases: TGTGCCAGCAGCGCCCCACAGGGGGCGGCCGGGGAGCTGTTTTTT. Its protein product is CASSAPQGAAGELFF.

The J gene is TRBJ1-2, the V gene TRBV21-1. TRBV21-1 is a listed pseudogene. The CDR3 sequence is 16 residues long. The CDR3: CASSKGGAGFNYGYTF. CDR3 DNA: TGTGCCAGCAGCAAGGGAGGGGCCGGGTTTAACTATGGCTACACCTTC.

This sequence joins TRBV5-1 and TRBJ1-2; TRBD1 matches at 8 bases. The germline V gene encodes CDR1 SGHRS and CDR2 YFSETQ. After removal of 3 bases from V and 5 bases from J, the junction contained 12 bases not matched to a gene. This CDR3 region has 16 residues. CDR3 region: CASSSLDGQGPYGYTF. CDR3 DNA sequence: TGCGCCAGCAGCTCGTTAGATGGACAGGGTCCTTATGGCTACACCTTC.

This rearrangement joins TRBV6-5 to TRBJ2-5; D is uncertain. V was pared by 2 bases and J by 4 bases, with 11 bases between. The germline CDR1 and CDR2 sequences are MNHEY and SVGAGI. The CDR3 sequence is 14 residues long. CDR3: CASSYDTTRETQYF. The CDR3 region has the DNA TGTGCCAGCAGTTACGACACCACAAGAGAGACCCAGTACTTC.

This clone was counted a few times. The chain couples TRBV5-1 to TRBJ1-4; TRBD1 matches 9 bases. Trimming cost V 2 bases and J 7 bases; bases outside gene matches: 6. The CDR3 is 15 residues long. In germline, CDR1 is SGHRS, CDR2 YFSETQ. DNA for the CDR3: TGCGCCAGCAGCTTTGGACAGGGGACGAGTGAAAAACTGTTTTTT. Amino acid sequence: CASSFGQGTSEKLFF.

The chain carries TRBV19 and TRBJ1-1; unclear D gene. The germline V gene has CDR1 LNHDA and CDR2 SQIVND (reference sequence). Trimming cost V 6 bases and J 10 bases, with 12 bases left between them. The CDR3 extends over 11 amino acids. The CDR3 region is CASRASRGAFF. The CDR3 nucleotides are TGTGCCAGTAGGGCTTCCCGCGGAGCTTTCTTT.